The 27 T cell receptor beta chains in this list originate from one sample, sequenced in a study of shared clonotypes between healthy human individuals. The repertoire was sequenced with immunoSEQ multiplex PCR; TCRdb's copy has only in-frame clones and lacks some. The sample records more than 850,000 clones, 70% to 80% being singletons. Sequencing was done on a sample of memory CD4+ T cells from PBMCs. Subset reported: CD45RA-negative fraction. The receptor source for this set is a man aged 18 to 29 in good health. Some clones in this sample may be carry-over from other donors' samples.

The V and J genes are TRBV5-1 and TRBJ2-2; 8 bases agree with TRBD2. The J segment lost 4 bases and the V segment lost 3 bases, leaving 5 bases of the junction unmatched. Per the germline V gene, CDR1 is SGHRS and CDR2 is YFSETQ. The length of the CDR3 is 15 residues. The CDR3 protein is CASSSRLASTGELFF. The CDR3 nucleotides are TGCGCCAGCAGCTCAAGACTAGCGAGCACCGGGGAGCTGTTTTTT.

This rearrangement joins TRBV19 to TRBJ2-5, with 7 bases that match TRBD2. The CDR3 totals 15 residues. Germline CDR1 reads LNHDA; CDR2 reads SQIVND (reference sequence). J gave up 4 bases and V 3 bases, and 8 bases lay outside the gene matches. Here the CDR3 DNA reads TGTGCCAGTAGTATTGGGGCGGGGGAAGGAGAGACCCAGTACTTC. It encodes CASSIGAGEGETQYF.

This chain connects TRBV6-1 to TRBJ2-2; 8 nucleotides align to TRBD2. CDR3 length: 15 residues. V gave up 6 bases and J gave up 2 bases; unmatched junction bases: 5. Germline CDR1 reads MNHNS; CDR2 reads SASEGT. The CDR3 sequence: CASRLAGPNTGELFF. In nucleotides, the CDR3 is TGTGCCAGCAGGTTAGCGGGACCCAACACCGGGGAGCTGTTTTTT.

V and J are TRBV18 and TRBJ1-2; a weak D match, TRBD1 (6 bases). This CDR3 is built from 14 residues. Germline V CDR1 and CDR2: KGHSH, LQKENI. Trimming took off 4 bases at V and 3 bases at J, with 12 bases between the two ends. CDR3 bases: TGTGCCAGCTCACAACAGGGTTTGGACTATGGCTACACCTTC. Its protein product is CASSQQGLDYGYTF.

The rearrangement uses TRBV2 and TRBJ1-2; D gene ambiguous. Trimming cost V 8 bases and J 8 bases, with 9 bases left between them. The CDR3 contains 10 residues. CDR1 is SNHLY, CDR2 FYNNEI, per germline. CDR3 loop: CASSVQGYTF. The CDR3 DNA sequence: TGTGCCAGCTCTGTTCAAGGCTACACCTTC.

CDR3 sequence: CASSQVLGGRGDNEQFF. DNA for the CDR3: TGTGCCAGCAGCCAAGTTCTTGGAGGAAGGGGGGACAATGAGCAGTTCTTC. V gene TRBV14 combines with J gene TRBJ2-1; either TRBD1 or TRBD2 may supply D (6 bases each). Germline loops: CDR1 SGHDN, CDR2 FVKESK. Trimming pared 1 base from V and 5 bases from J, leaving 18 bases between. The CDR3 consists of 17 residues.

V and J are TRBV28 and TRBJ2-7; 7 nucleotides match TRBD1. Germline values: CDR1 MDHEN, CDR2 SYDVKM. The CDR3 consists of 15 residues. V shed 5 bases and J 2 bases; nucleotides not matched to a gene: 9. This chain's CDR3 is CASSKPGQKAYEQYF. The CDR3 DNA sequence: TGTGCCAGCAGTAAGCCGGGACAGAAAGCCTACGAGCAGTACTTC.

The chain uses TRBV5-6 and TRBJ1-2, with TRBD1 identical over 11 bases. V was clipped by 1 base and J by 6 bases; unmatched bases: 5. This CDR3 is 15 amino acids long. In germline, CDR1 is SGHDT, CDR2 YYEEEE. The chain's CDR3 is CASSLIRTGGDGYTF. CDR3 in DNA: TGTGCCAGCAGCTTGATCCGGACAGGGGGCGATGGCTACACCTTC.

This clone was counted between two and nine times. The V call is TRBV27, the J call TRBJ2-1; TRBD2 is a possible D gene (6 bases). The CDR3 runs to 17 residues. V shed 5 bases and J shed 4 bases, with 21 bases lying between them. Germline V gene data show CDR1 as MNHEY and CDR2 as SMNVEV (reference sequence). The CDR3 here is CASSLYPPGLIYNEQFF. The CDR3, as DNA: TGTGCCAGCAGTCTTTACCCCCCGGGACTGATTTACAATGAGCAGTTCTTC.

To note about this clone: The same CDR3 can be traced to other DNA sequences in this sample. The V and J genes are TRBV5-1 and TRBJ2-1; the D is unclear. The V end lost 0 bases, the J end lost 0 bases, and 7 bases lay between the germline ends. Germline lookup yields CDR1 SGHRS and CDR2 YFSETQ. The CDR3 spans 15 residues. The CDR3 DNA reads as TGCGCCAGCAGCTTGGAGGGTAGCTCCTACAATGAGCAGTTCTTC. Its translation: CASSLEGSSYNEQFF.

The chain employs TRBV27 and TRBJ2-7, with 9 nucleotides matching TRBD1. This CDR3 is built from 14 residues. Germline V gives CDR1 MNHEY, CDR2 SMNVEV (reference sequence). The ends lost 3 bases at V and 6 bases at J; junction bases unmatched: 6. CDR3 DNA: TGTGCCAGCAGTTTGGGGGACAGGGAGGGCGAGCAGTACTTC. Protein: CASSLGDREGEQYF.

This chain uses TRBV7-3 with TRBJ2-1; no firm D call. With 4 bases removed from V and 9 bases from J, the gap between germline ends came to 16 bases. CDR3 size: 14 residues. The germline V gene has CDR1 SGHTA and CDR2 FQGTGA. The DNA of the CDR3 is TGTGCCAGCAGCTGGGTGGCATCAGACGGTGAGCAGTTCTTC. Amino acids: CASSWVASDGEQFF.

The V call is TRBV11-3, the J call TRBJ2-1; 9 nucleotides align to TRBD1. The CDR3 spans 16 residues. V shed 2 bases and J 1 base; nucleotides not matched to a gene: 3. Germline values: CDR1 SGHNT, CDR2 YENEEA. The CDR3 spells CASSLRTGVSYNEQFF. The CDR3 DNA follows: TGTGCCAGCAGCTTACGGACAGGGGTTTCCTACAATGAGCAGTTCTTC.

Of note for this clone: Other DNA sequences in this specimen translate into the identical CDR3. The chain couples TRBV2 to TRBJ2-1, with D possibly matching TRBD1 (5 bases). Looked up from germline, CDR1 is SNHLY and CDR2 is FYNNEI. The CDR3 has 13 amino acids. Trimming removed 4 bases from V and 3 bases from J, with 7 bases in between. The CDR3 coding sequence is TGTGCCAGCAGTGGAGACAGCTACAATGAGCAGTTCTTC. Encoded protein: CASSGDSYNEQFF.

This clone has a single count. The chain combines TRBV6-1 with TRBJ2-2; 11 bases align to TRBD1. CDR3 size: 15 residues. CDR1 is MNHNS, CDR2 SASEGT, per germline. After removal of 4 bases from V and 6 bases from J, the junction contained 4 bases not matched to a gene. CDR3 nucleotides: TGTGCCAGCAGTGCCCCGGGACAGGGGGCCGGGGAGCTGTTTTTT. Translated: CASSAPGQGAGELFF.

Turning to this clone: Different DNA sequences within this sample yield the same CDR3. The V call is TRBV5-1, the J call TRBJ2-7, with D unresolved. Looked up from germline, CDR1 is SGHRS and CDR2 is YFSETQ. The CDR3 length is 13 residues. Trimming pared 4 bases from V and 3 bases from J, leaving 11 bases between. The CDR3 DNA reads TGCGCCAGCAGCCTTGGGCCTTTCTACGAGCAGTACTTC. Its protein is CASSLGPFYEQYF.

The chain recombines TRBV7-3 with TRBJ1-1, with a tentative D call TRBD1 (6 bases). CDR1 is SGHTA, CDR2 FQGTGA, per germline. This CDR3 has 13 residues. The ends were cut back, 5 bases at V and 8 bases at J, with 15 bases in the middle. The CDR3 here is CASSPRGGREAFF. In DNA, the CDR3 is TGTGCCAGCAGCCCCAGGGGCGGCAGGGAAGCTTTCTTT.

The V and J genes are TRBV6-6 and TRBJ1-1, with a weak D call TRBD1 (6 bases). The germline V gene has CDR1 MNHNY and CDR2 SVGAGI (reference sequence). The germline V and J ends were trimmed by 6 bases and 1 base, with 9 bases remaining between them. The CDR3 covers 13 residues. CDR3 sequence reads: CASREGGNTEAFF. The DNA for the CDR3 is TGTGCCAGCAGGGAGGGGGGGAACACTGAAGCTTTCTTT.

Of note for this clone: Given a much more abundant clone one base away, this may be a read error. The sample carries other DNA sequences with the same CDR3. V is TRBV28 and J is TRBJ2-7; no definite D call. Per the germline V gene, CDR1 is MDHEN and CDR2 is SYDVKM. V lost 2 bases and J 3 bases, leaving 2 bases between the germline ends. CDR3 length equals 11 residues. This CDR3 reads CASSLNYEQYF. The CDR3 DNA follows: TGTGCCAGCAGTTTAAACTACGAGCAGTACTTC.

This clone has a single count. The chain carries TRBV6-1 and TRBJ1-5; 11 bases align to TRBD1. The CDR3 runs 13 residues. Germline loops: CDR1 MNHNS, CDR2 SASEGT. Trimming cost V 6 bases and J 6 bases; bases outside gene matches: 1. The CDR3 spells CASRDRGLQPQHF. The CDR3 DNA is TGTGCCAGCAGGGACAGGGGGCTTCAGCCCCAGCATTTT.

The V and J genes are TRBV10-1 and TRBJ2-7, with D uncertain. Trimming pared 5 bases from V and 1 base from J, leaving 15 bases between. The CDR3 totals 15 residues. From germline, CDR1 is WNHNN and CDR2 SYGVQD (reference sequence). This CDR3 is CASSTDRTESYEQYF. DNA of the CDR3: TGCGCCAGCAGTACAGACCGGACGGAATCCTACGAGCAGTACTTC.

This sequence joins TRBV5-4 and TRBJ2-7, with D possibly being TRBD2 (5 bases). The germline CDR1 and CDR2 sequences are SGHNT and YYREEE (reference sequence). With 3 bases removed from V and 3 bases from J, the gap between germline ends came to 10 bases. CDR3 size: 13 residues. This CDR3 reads CASSWDRDYEQYF. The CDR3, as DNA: TGTGCCAGCAGCTGGGATCGGGACTACGAGCAGTACTTC.

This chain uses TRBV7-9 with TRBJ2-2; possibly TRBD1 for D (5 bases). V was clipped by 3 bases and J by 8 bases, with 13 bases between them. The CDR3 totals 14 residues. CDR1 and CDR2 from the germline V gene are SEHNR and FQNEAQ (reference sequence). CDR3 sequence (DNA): TGTGCCAGCAGCTTCAGCCAGGGTTCGGGGGAGCTGTTTTTT. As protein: CASSFSQGSGELFF.

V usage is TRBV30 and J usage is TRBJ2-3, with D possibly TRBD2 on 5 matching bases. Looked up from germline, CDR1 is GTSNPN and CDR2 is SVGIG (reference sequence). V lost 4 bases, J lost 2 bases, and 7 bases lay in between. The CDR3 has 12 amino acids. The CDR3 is CAWMRDTDTQYF. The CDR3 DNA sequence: TGTGCCTGGATGAGGGACACAGATACGCAGTATTTT.

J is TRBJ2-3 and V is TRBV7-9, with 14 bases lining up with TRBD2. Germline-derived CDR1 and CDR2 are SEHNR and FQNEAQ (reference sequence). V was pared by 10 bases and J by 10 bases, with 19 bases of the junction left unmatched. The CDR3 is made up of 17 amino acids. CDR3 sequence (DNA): TGTGCCACCAATCCGACACCCGGGACTAGCGGGAGATACTCGCAGTATTTT. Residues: CATNPTPGTSGRYSQYF.

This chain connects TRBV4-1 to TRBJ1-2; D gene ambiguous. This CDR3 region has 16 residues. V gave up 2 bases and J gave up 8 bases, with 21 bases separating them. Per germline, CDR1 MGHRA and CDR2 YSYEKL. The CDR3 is CASSQRQQIGHAGYTF. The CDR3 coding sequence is TGCGCCAGCAGCCAAAGGCAACAGATTGGGCATGCCGGCTACACCTTC.

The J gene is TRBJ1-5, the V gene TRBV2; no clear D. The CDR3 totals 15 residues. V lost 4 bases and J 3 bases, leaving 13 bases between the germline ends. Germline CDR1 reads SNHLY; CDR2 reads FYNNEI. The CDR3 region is CASSVGNLVNQPQHF. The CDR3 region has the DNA TGTGCCAGCAGTGTCGGGAACTTGGTCAATCAGCCCCAGCATTTT.